These 26 T cell receptor beta chains originate from one sample sequenced in a study of cytomegalovirus exposure and HLA in healthy donors. With 60 Vbeta and 13 Jbeta primers, the PCR was carried out. TCRdb's table, derived via immunoSEQ multiplex PCR, lists solely in-frame clones and lacks some. The sample lists 150,000 or so clones; roughly three quarters were seen once. The sequencing sample was made of PBMCs. Source of these receptors: a woman aged 45 to 65 in good health and CMV-seropositive.

This clone is a singleton in its sample. V and J are TRBV5-4 and TRBJ2-2; D uncertain. V was clipped by 1 base and J by 4 bases, with 14 bases between them. CDR1 and CDR2 from the germline V gene are SGHNT and YYREEE (reference sequence). This CDR3 contains 16 residues. The CDR3 coding sequence is TGTGCCAGCAGCTTGAGTAGTCAGGCGTCCACCGGGGAGCTGTTTTTT. This sequence encodes CASSLSSQASTGELFF. Full variable domain (rest looked up from reference TRBV5-4 and TRBJ2-2): ETGVTQSPTHLIKTRGQQVTLRCSSQSGHNTVSWYQQALGQGPQFIFQYYREEENGRGNFPPRFSGLQFPNYSSELNVNALELDDSALYLCASSLSSQASTGELFFGEGSRLTVL.

The chain links TRBV7-6 to TRBJ1-2; the match to TRBD1 covers 11 bases. The V gene end was trimmed by 5 bases and the J gene end by 1 base; junction bases not matched to a gene: 6. The germline V gene has CDR1 SGHVS and CDR2 FNYEAQ. The CDR3 runs 16 residues. The CDR3 loop reads CASSPRTGGDNYGYTF. CDR3 DNA: TGTGCCAGCAGCCCGCGGACAGGGGGCGATAACTATGGCTACACCTTC.

This chain uses TRBV4-3 with TRBJ1-4, with D maybe TRBD1 (5 bases). Germline V lookup: CDR1 LGHNA, CDR2 YSLEER. The ends were cut back, 0 bases at V and 7 bases at J, with 12 bases in the middle. CDR3 size: 15 residues. The CDR3 sequence is CASSQERGGGEKLFF. The CDR3 nucleotides are TGCGCCAGCAGCCAAGAAAGGGGAGGCGGTGAAAAACTGTTTTTT.

V and J are TRBV19 and TRBJ1-1, with no clear D. Per germline, CDR1 LNHDA and CDR2 SQIVND (reference sequence). V lost 5 bases and J lost 1, with 17 bases in between. The CDR3 is 16 residues long. CDR3 sequence reads: CASSFYLRGGNTEAFF. CDR3 DNA sequence: TGTGCCAGTAGTTTCTATCTCCGGGGAGGGAACACTGAAGCTTTCTTT.

This clone was observed a handful of times. V usage is TRBV29-1 and J usage is TRBJ2-5; 7 nucleotides align to TRBD1. The length of the CDR3 is 14 residues. J lost 5 bases, V lost 5 bases, and 11 bases had no gene match. CDR1 and CDR2 from the germline V gene are SQVTM and ANQGSEA. The CDR3 loop is CSVQGRGPWETQYF. DNA for the CDR3: TGCAGCGTTCAGGGAAGGGGGCCTTGGGAGACCCAGTACTTC. The full variable domain, with the rest looked up from reference TRBV29-1 and TRBJ2-5, is SAVISQKPSRDICQRGTSLTIQCQVDSQVTMMFWYRQQPGQSLTLIATANQGSEATYESGFVIDKFPISRPNLTFSTLTVSNMSPEDSSIYLCSVQGRGPWETQYFGPGTRLLVL.

The CDR3 sequence is CASTLAGGQSQPQHF. CDR3 DNA: TGTGCCAGTACCTTGGCCGGCGGTCAAAGTCAGCCCCAGCATTTT. V usage is TRBV19 and J usage is TRBJ1-5; D not resolved. Germline lookup yields CDR1 LNHDA and CDR2 SQIVND (reference sequence). The V end lost 7 bases, the J end lost 6 bases, and 19 bases lay between the germline ends. The CDR3 has 15 amino acids. The full variable domain, with the rest looked up from reference TRBV19 and TRBJ1-5, is DGGITQSPKYLFRKEGQNVTLSCEQNLNHDAMYWYRQDPGQGLRLIYYSQIVNDFQKGDIAEGYSVSREKKESFPLTVTSAQKNPTAFYLCASTLAGGQSQPQHFGDGTRLSIL.

This chain links TRBV7-2 with TRBJ1-1; D is possibly TRBD1 (5 bases). V lost 2 bases and J 8 bases, leaving 12 bases between the germline ends. The CDR3 is 13 residues long. CDR1 SGHTA and CDR2 FQGNSA come from the germline V gene. CDR3 sequence reads: CASSLTGVWEAFF. The CDR3 DNA reads TGTGCCAGCAGCTTAACGGGGGTCTGGGAAGCTTTCTTT.

This chain joins TRBV7-3 and TRBJ2-5; 8 bases agree with TRBD1. The CDR3 contains 16 residues. The trim removed 1 base at V and 5 bases at J, leaving 9 bases unmatched. Germline V gives CDR1 SGHTA, CDR2 FQGTGA. The CDR3 sequence is CASSLNGQGLMETQYF. The CDR3 DNA is TGTGCCAGCAGCTTAAACGGACAGGGTTTGATGGAGACCCAGTACTTC.

This clone has just a few counts. The CDR3 loop is CASSLTGLAGYEQYF. CDR3 sequence (DNA): TGTGCCAGCAGCTTAACAGGACTAGCGGGCTACGAGCAGTACTTC. V is TRBV7-3 and J is TRBJ2-7; 11 nucleotides match TRBD2. This CDR3 spans 15 amino acids. CDR1 is SGHTA and CDR2 is FQGTGA in the germline V gene. V gave up 0 bases and J gave up 3 bases; unmatched junction bases: 1.

This clone was recorded only once. The V call is TRBV27, the J call TRBJ2-5; 7 bases line up with TRBD2. The DNA matches TRBJ2-7 better at its end, which makes the J call doubtful. The CDR3 is made up of 14 amino acids. CDR1 and CDR2 (germline): MNHEY, SMNVEV (reference sequence). As DNA, the CDR3 is TGTGCCAGCAGTTTGGCGGGAGAGACCTACGAGCAGTACTTC. Translation gives CASSLAGETYEQYF.

The chain has TRBV6-6 and TRBJ1-1, with D perhaps matching TRBD1 (5 bases). The CDR3 loop spans 16 amino acids. CDR1 is MNHNY and CDR2 is SVGAGI in the germline V gene (reference sequence). The ends were cut back, 2 bases at V and 0 bases at J, with 13 bases in the middle. For the CDR3, the DNA is TGTGCCAGCAGTTACGGGGGAGGAAGGCTGAACACTGAAGCTTTCTTT. Protein: CASSYGGGRLNTEAFF.

The chain links TRBV2 to TRBJ2-2, with D possibly TRBD2 on 7 matching bases. The CDR3 consists of 14 residues. CDR1 and CDR2 (germline): SNHLY, FYNNEI. V was pared by 7 bases and J by 2 bases, with 11 bases between. The DNA of the CDR3 is TGTGCCAGCAAGGGGGGGGTTAACACCGGGGAGCTGTTTTTT. This encodes CASKGGVNTGELFF.

V is TRBV27 and J is TRBJ2-1; TRBD1 agrees at 10 bases. With V trimmed by 6 bases and J by 4 bases, 6 bases remained unmatched. This CDR3 has 15 residues. Germline V CDR1 and CDR2: MNHEY, SMNVEV (reference sequence). CDR3 region: CASSPGQGGYNEQFF. CDR3 nucleotides: TGTGCCAGCAGCCCCGGACAGGGGGGTTACAATGAGCAGTTCTTC.

This chain connects TRBV4-3 to TRBJ1-4; D is undetermined. CDR1 is LGHNA and CDR2 is YSLEER in the germline V gene. This CDR3 region has 16 residues. Trimming removed 2 bases at V and 3 bases at J, with 13 bases between. The CDR3 DNA follows: TGCGCCAGCAGCCAAAGAGGGATGACTGCTAATGAAAAACTGTTTTTT. Protein product: CASSQRGMTANEKLFF.

The V gene is TRBV11-2, the J gene TRBJ1-6, with 10 positions matching TRBD1. Per germline, CDR1 SGHAT and CDR2 FQNNGV. CDR3 length: 16 amino acids. Trimming cost V 0 bases and J 10 bases; bases outside gene matches: 6. This CDR3 is CASSLETGGSRSPLHF. The CDR3, as DNA: TGTGCCAGCAGCTTAGAGACAGGGGGCTCACGCTCACCCCTCCACTTT.

The CDR3 region is CASSPNREPTGLAFF. For the CDR3, the DNA is TGTGCCAGCTCACCGAACAGAGAACCAACAGGGTTAGCTTTCTTT. The V and J genes are TRBV18 and TRBJ1-1, with a weak D call TRBD1 (6 bases). CDR3 length: 15 amino acids. The ends were cut back, 3 bases at V and 10 bases at J, with 21 bases in the middle. The germline gives CDR1 KGHSH, CDR2 LQKENI.

The DNA for the CDR3 is TGCGCCAGCAGCAACCGGGGCCGACAGGTCCTTCCCGGGGAGCTGTTTTTT. Amino acid sequence: CASSNRGRQVLPGELFF. V usage is TRBV4-3 and J usage is TRBJ2-2; maybe TRBD1 (6 bases). This CDR3 region has 17 residues. Germline V gives CDR1 LGHNA, CDR2 YSLEER. Deletions cut 5 bases from V and 6 bases from J, with 22 bases between.

The gene calls are TRBV6-1 and TRBJ2-2; no clear D. With 5 bases removed from V and 5 bases from J, the gap between germline ends came to 6 bases. The CDR3 totals 12 residues. Looked up from germline, CDR1 is MNHNS and CDR2 is SASEGT. CDR3 region: CASSHSTGELFF. The CDR3 DNA reads as TGTGCCAGCAGTCACAGTACCGGGGAGCTGTTTTTT.

This clone appeared a few times. The rearrangement uses TRBV6-4 and TRBJ2-5, with 12 bases fitting TRBD2. This CDR3 is built from 17 residues. V was pared by 8 bases and J by 0 bases, with 10 bases of the junction left unmatched. The germline gives CDR1 MRHNA, CDR2 SNTAGT. CDR3: CASPTSGSSSYQETQYF. Here the CDR3 DNA reads TGTGCCAGCCCGACTAGCGGGAGTAGTAGTTACCAAGAGACCCAGTACTTC.

The chain carries TRBV28 and TRBJ1-4, with TRBD1 matching over 7 bases. This CDR3 region has 15 residues. Germline assignment: CDR1 MDHEN and CDR2 SYDVKM. V dropped 3 bases and J dropped 8; count of bases not matched to a gene: 9. The CDR3 protein is CASSFTTGVGEKLFF. CDR3 bases: TGTGCCAGCAGTTTCACAACAGGGGTGGGGGAAAAACTGTTTTTT.

This clone came up once. The gene calls are TRBV19 and TRBJ1-5, with a weak D call TRBD1 (5 bases). Germline CDR1 is LNHDA and CDR2 is SQIVND (reference sequence). The CDR3 spans 16 residues. Trimming stripped 7 bases from V and 5 bases from J, with 21 bases between. The CDR3 loop is CASIPTGVFDYQPQHF. CDR3 coding DNA: TGTGCCAGTATCCCCACGGGGGTCTTCGACTATCAGCCCCAGCATTTT. The entire variable domain, with the rest obtained from reference TRBV19 and TRBJ1-5, is as follows: DGGITQSPKYLFRKEGQNVTLSCEQNLNHDAMYWYRQDPGQGLRLIYYSQIVNDFQKGDIAEGYSVSREKKESFPLTVTSAQKNPTAFYLCASIPTGVFDYQPQHFGDGTRLSIL.

This clone came up once. The V call is TRBV7-2, the J call TRBJ2-1; no clear D. The CDR3 length is 10 residues. Looked up from germline, CDR1 is SGHTA and CDR2 is FQGNSA. V dropped 5 bases and J dropped 10 bases, with 6 bases sitting between them. CDR3 sequence reads: CASSAREQFF. In DNA form, the CDR3 reads TGTGCCAGCAGCGCCCGGGAGCAGTTCTTC.

The chain carries TRBV9 and TRBJ1-2, with 9 bases that match TRBD1. V was clipped by 5 bases and J by 3 bases; unmatched bases: 8. The germline V gene has CDR1 SGDLS and CDR2 YYNGEE. This CDR3 is built from 15 residues. CDR3: CASSHPGQGDYGYTF. As DNA, the CDR3 is TGTGCCAGCAGTCATCCGGGACAGGGAGACTATGGCTACACCTTC.

V gene TRBV7-9 combines with J gene TRBJ2-2, with a weak D call TRBD2 (6 bases). The V gene lost 5 bases and the J gene lost 1 base, with 17 bases spanning the gap. Per germline, CDR1 SEHNR and CDR2 FQNEAQ (reference sequence). The CDR3 sequence is 17 residues long. CDR3 nucleotides: TGTGCCAGCAGCCTCACTGTTTTTAGCGGGAACACCGGGGAGCTGTTTTTT. This encodes CASSLTVFSGNTGELFF.

There are a few counts of this clone. This chain connects TRBV19 to TRBJ1-2; 11 bases fit TRBD1. The CDR3 contains 19 residues. Germline V lookup: CDR1 LNHDA, CDR2 SQIVND (reference sequence). The ends lost 1 base at V and 6 bases at J; junction bases unmatched: 16. CDR3 DNA: TGTGCCAGTAGTATAGCGGGCCGGGACAGGGGGGGTTCCTTCAATGGCTACACCTTC. It specifies CASSIAGRDRGGSFNGYTF.

J is TRBJ1-4 and V is TRBV4-3, with D tentatively TRBD1 (6 bases). Trimming left V 0 bases short and J 8 bases short, with 13 bases between. In germline, CDR1 is LGHNA, CDR2 YSLEER. The CDR3 contains 15 residues. As DNA, the CDR3 is TGCGCCAGCAGCCAAGAAATCAGGGGCAACGAAAAACTGTTTTTT. Translation: CASSQEIRGNEKLFF.